This T cell receptor (beta chain) was found in a study of cytomegalovirus exposure and HLA in healthy donors. With V trimmed by 4 bases and J by 4 bases, 2 bases remained unmatched. Germline CDR1 is SQVTM and CDR2 is ANQGSEA. The CDR3 runs 14 residues. PCR employed 60 Vbeta and 13 Jbeta primers. Per the original data handling: A later analysis counted 65 million to 95 million unique TCR beta chains, 9.5 million to 13 million shared. Data came from immunoSEQ multiplex PCR; TCRdb stores just in-frame clones and leaves some out. V and J calls plus clone size are reproduced from that table; the DNA served to infer D and trimming. This table has about 200,000 clones, roughly three quarters appearing once.

V and J are TRBV29-1 and TRBJ1-3, with 12 bases that match TRBD1. The clonotype originates from a male donor in good health and CMV-seropositive. The sequencing sample was made of PBMCs. The CDR3 region has the DNA TGCAGCGTTGGGGACAGGGGGCTCGGAAACACCATATATTTT. This encodes CSVGDRGLGNTIYF.